This TCR beta chain was profiled in a study of T cell changes during pregnancy in multiple sclerosis. V was pared by 4 bases and J by 5 bases, with 8 bases of the junction left unmatched. Germline loops: CDR1 MNHNS, CDR2 SASEGT. The length of the CDR3 is 15 residues. This clone occurred once. Repertoires were generated with immunoSEQ multiplex PCR, while TCRdb's copy carries only in-frame clones and drops some. Of 85,000 to 120,000 clones detected, 91% appear once; the ten largest clones hold 1.6%. The chain links TRBV6-1 to TRBJ2-5; 9 nucleotides line up with TRBD1. Material: peripheral blood, obtained before pregnancy. The source of this sequence is a female donor with multiple sclerosis, enrolled in a pregnancy study. The CDR3 coding sequence is TGTGCCAGCAGTGGTCTGGGACAGGGACTGGAGACCCAGTACTTC. This encodes CASSGLGQGLETQYF.